The rows below give T cell receptor beta chains drawn from one sample of a study of blood T cell repertoires in COVID-19. Some clones are missing from TCRdb's copy, which holds only in-frame ones; the method was immunoSEQ multiplex PCR. The repertoire has 210,000 or so clones, around nine tenths of them found once; the top ten carry 5.5% to 7%. Source material: peripheral blood. The receptors here all came from a middle-aged woman who had recovered from COVID-19. Each CDR3 is given with its conserved first and last residue.

V: TRBV7-2
CDR3: CASSPTGWGQPQHF

V: TRBV2
CDR3: CASEVQGQGTEAFF

V: TRBV15
CDR3: CATSRALSEVRSYEQYF

V: TRBV3-1/TRBV3-2
CDR3: CASSRGRAEEQYF

V: TRBV27
CDR3: CASSIPGQGSDTQYF

V: TRBV2
CDR3: CASSDEWGRETQYF

V: TRBV6-4
CDR3: CASSDIGTATGELFF

V: TRBV29-1
CDR3: CSAQGENTEAFF

V: TRBV6-5
CDR3: CASSYTLSVNTEAFF

V: TRBV5-1
CDR3: CASSLLGEREKLFF

V: TRBV14
CDR3: CASSPENAGRRTYEQYF

V: TRBV4-2
CDR3: CASSQDRGQGWDYGYTF

V: TRBV19
CDR3: CASSIDAYREQFF

V: TRBV4-2
CDR3: CASSQDSEGTSYNSPLHF

V: TRBV19
CDR3: CASSIVAGAIEQFF

V: TRBV28
CDR3: CASSPGQGTGELFF

V: TRBV28
CDR3: CASSTHPYGYTF

V: TRBV24-1
CDR3: CATSDARGLGGYTF

V: TRBV12-3/TRBV12-4
CDR3: CASSSQLYEQYF

V: TRBV2
CDR3: CASSELAGVAADTQYF

V: TRBV10-3
CDR3: CAIRTKGLAGEGVHNEQFF

V: TRBV6-2/TRBV6-3
CDR3: CASSYSRGTEAFF

V: TRBV13
CDR3: CASSLSSGRAVGDEQFF

V: TRBV5-1
CDR3: CASSIGTSGNEQYF

V: TRBV18
CDR3: CASSPTLSSGEETQYF

V: TRBV25-1
CDR3: CASSELRGNQPQHF

V: TRBV30
CDR3: CAWTNPNSPLHF

V: TRBV7-7
CDR3: CASGVGGTTDTQYF

V: TRBV23-1
CDR3: CASSQSPGTSGSGYEQYF

V: TRBV3-1/TRBV3-2
CDR3: CASTQGANEQFF

V: TRBV20-1
CDR3: CSARGPREQYF

V: TRBV2
CDR3: CASSEGSSAATSGEQYF

V: TRBV6-2/TRBV6-3
CDR3: CASSPGVLVEQYF

V: TRBV2
CDR3: CASSEGFQGVEKLFF

V: TRBV14
CDR3: CASSQDDRGIEPQHF

V: TRBV5-5
CDR3: CASSFRAPDRSSYNEQFF

V: TRBV10-2
CDR3: CASSEGGYQPQHF

V: TRBV3-1/TRBV3-2
CDR3: CASSLTSGRNTGELFF

V: TRBV28
CDR3: CASSSTGHGYTF

V: TRBV12-5
CDR3: CASGFGLAGYNEQFF

V: TRBV4-2
CDR3: CASSQDSAGGRGYTF

V: TRBV2
CDR3: CAGNPTGYTDTQYF